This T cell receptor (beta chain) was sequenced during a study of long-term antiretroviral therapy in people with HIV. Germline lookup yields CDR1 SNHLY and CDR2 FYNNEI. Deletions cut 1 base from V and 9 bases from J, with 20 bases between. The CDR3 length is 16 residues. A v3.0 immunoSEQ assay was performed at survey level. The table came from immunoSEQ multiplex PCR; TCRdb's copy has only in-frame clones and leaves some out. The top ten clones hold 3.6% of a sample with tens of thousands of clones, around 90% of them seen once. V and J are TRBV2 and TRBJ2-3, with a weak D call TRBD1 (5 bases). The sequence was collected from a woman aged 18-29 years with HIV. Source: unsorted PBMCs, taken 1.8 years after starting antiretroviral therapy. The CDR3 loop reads CASSEGVPGRSGTQYF. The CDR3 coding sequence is TGTGCCAGCAGTGAAGGGGTCCCCGGTCGGTCAGGGACGCAGTATTTT.